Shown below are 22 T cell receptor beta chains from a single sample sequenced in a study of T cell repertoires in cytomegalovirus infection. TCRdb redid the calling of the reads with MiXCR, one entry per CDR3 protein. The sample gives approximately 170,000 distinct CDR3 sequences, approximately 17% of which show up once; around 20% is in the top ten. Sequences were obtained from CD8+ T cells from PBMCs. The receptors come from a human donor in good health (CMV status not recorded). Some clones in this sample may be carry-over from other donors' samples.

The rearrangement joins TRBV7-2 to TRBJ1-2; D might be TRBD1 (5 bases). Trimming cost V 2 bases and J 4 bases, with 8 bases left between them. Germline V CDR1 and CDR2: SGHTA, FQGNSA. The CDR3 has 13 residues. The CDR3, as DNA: TGTGCCAGCAGCTTACTACAGGCCTATGGCTACACCTTC. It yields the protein CASSLLQAYGYTF.

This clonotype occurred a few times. CDR3 region: CASSLAERGRYNEQFF. The CDR3 DNA follows: TGTGCCAGCAGCTTAGCCGAGCGGGGACGCTACAATGAGCAGTTCTTC. The chain recombines TRBV7-8 with TRBJ2-1, with 7 bases lining up with TRBD2. Unmatched junction bases numbered 5, after V lost 0 bases and J lost 3 bases. From germline, CDR1 is SGHVS and CDR2 FQNEAQ. The CDR3 runs to 16 residues.

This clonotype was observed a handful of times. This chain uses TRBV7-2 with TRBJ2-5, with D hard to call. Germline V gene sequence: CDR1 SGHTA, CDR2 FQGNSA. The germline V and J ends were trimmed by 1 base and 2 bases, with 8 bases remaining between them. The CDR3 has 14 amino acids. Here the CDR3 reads CASSLEKGQETQYF. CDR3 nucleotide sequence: TGTGCCAGCAGCTTAGAAAAGGGACAAGAGACCCAGTACTTC. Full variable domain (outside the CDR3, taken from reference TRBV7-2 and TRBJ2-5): GAGVSQSPSNKVTEKGKDVELRCDPISGHTALYWYRQSLGQGLEFLIYFQGNSAPDKSGLPSDRFSAERTGGSVSTLTIQRTQQEDSAVYLCASSLEKGQETQYFGPGTRLLVL.

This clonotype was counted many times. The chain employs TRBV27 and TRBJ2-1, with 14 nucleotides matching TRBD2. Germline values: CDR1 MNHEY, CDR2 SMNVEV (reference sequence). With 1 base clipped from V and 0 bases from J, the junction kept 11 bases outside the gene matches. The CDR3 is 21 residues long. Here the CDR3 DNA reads TGTGCCAGCAGTTTATGGAGGGGACTAGCGGGAGATGGAAGCTCCTACAATGAGCAGTTCTTC. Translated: CASSLWRGLAGDGSSYNEQFF.

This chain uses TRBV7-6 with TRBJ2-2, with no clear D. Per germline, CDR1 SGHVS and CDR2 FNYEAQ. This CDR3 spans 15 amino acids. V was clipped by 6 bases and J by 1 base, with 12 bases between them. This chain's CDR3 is CASRPGRENTGELFF. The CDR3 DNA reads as TGTGCCAGCAGACCCGGTCGCGAGAACACCGGGGAGCTGTTTTTT.

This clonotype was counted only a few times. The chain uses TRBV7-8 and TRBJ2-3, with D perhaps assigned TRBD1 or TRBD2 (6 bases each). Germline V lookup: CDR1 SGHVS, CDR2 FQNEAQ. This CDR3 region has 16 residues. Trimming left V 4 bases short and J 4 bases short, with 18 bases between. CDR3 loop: CASSSQGGSAPDTQYF. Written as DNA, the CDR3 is TGTGCCAGCAGCTCCCAAGGGGGGTCCGCACCAGATACGCAGTATTTT.

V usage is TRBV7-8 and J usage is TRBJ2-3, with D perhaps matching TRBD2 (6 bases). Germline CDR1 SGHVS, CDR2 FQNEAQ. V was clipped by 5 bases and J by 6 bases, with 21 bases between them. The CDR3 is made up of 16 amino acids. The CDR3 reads CASSPPGANAPDTQYF. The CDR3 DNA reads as TGTGCCAGCAGCCCCCCGGGAGCCAACGCACCGGATACGCAGTATTTT.

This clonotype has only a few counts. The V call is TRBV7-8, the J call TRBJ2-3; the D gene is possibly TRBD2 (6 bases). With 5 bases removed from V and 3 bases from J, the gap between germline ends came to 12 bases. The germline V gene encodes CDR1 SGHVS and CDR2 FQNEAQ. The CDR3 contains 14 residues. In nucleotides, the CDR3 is TGTGCCAGCAGCCTAAAGCGGGCTACAGATACGCAGTATTTT. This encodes CASSLKRATDTQYF.

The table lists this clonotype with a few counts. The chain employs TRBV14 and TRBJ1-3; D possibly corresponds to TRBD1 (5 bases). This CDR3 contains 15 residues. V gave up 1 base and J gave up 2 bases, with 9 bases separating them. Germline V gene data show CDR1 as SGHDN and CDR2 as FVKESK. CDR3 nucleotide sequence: TGTGCCAGCAGCCAAGTTTGGGGGACTGGAAACACCATATATTTT. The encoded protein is CASSQVWGTGNTIYF.

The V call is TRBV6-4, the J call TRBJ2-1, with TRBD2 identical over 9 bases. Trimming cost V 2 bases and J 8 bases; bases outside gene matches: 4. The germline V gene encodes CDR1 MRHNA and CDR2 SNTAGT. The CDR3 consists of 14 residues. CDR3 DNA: TGTGCCAGCAGTGACGAAGGCGGGAGGGATGAGCAGTTCTTC. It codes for CASSDEGGRDEQFF.

The CDR3 reads CASSPAGTGTEAFF. The CDR3 DNA sequence: TGTGCCAGCAGTCCTGCCGGGACAGGCACTGAAGCTTTCTTT. The chain employs TRBV6-5 and TRBJ1-1; 8 bases agree with TRBD1. With V trimmed by 5 bases and J by 4 bases, 6 bases remained unmatched. The CDR3 consists of 14 residues. In germline, CDR1 is MNHEY, CDR2 SVGAGI.

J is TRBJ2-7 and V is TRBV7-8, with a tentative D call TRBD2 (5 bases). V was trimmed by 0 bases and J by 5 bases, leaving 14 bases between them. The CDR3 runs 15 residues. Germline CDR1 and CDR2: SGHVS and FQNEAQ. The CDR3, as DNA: TGTGCCAGCAGCTTAGCGGGCCGGGATCGCGACGAGCAGTACTTC. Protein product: CASSLAGRDRDEQYF.

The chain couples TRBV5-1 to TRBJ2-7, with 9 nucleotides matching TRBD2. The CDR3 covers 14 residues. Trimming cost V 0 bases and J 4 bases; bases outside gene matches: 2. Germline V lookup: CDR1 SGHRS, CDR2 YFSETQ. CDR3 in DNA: TGCGCCAGCAGCTTGGAAGCGGGGGGATACGAGCAGTACTTC. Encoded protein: CASSLEAGGYEQYF.

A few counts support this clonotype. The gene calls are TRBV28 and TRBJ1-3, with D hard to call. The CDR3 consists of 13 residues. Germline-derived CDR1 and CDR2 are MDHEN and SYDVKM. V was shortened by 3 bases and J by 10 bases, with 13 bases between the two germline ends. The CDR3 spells CASSFPGRRTIYF. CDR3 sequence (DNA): TGTGCCAGCAGTTTCCCCGGACGGCGAACCATATATTTT.

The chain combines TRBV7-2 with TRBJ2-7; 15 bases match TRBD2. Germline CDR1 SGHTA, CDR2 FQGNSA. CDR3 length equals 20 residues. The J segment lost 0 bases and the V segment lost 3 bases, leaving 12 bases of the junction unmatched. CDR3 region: CASSFTGPGTSGRTSYEQYF. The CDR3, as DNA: TGTGCCAGCAGCTTCACAGGGCCTGGGACTAGCGGGAGGACCTCCTACGAGCAGTACTTC.

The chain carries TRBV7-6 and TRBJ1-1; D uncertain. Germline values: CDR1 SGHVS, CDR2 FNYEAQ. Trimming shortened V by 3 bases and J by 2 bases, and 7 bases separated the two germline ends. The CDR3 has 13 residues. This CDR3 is CASSLFVNTEAFF. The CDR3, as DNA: TGTGCCAGCAGCTTGTTCGTAAACACTGAAGCTTTCTTT.

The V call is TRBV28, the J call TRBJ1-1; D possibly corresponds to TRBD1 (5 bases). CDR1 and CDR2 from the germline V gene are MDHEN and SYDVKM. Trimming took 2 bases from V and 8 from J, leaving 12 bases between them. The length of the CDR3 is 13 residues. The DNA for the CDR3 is TGTGCCAGCAGTTTAAGGGCCCGGGGCGAAGCTTTCTTT. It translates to CASSLRARGEAFF.

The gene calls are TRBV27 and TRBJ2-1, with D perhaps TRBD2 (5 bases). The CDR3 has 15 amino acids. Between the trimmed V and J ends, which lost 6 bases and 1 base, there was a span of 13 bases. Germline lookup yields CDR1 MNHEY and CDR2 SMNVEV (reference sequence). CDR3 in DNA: TGTGCCAGCAGCCCCCTCGGGATTTCCTACAATGAGCAGTTCTTC. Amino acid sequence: CASSPLGISYNEQFF.

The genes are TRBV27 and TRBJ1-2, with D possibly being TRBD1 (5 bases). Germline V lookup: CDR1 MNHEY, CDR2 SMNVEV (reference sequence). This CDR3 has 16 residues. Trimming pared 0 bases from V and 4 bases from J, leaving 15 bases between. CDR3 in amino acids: CASSLSRGLGSYGYTF. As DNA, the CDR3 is TGTGCCAGCAGTTTATCCCGGGGCCTGGGTAGCTATGGCTACACCTTC.

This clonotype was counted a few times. This chain's CDR3 is CASTPSQGRRETQYF. CDR3 nucleotide sequence: TGTGCCAGCACACCCAGCCAGGGGCGGCGAGAGACCCAGTACTTC. The J gene is TRBJ2-5, the V gene TRBV7-2; maybe TRBD1 (6 bases). The CDR3 loop spans 15 amino acids. Trimming removed 7 bases at V and 4 bases at J, with 19 bases between. The germline V gene has CDR1 SGHTA and CDR2 FQGNSA. The full variable domain, completed using reference TRBV7-2 and TRBJ2-5, is GAGVSQSPSNKVTEKGKDVELRCDPISGHTALYWYRQSLGQGLEFLIYFQGNSAPDKSGLPSDRFSAERTGGSVSTLTIQRTQQEDSAVYLCASTPSQGRRETQYFGPGTRLLVL.

The chain's CDR3 is CSAPHRRDYNEQFF. CDR3 nucleotides: TGCAGTGCTCCCCATCGGCGGGATTACAATGAGCAGTTCTTC. The chain recombines TRBV20-1 with TRBJ2-1; TRBD2 might be the D (6 bases). The CDR3 loop spans 14 amino acids. Trimming removed 5 bases at V and 4 bases at J, with 15 bases between. CDR1 is DFQATT, CDR2 SNEGSKA, per germline (reference sequence).

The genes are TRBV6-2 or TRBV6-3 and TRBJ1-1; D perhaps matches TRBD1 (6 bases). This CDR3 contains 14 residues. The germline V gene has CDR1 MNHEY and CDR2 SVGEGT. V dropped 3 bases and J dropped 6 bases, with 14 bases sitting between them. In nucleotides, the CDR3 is TGTGCCAGCAGTTATTTCCAGGGGCGCGCTGAAGCTTTCTTT. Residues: CASSYFQGRAEAFF.